The text below deals with one T cell receptor (beta chain). Its target is not known. This sample was included in a study of CXCR3-negative and CXCR3-positive naive CD8 T cells. Study overall: Roughly 130 million TRB reads were obtained in total, which works out to about 1.5 +/- 0.3 million per library. Whole-study findings and limits: Similar TRBV-TRBJ usage characterized naive CXCR3-negative and CXCR3-positive cells; memory cells differed.

TRB cDNA libraries were made by UMI-labeled 5' RACE. Following a re-call of the 5' RACE reads, TCRdb has one entry per CDR3 protein and lacks DNA. The sample table includes roughly 48,000 distinct CDR3 sequences. The sequence came from a human donor in good health. Some clones in this sample may be carry-over from other donors' samples. What was sequenced was memory CD8+ T cells from blood.

This CDR3 reads CASSIGRQENTGELFF. The chain employs TRBV19 and TRBJ2-2. Germline values: CDR1 LNHDA, CDR2 SQIVND (reference sequence). The CDR3 spans 16 residues.